This is a list of T cell receptor beta chains from one sample in a study of Ad26.COV2.S vaccination and SARS-CoV-2 variants. The table came from immunoSEQ multiplex PCR; TCRdb's copy has only in-frame clones and leaves some out. The data contain approximately 450,000 clones, about 93% of them singletons. The sample consisted of peripheral blood, taken in a trial of Ad26.COV2.S vaccine versus placebo. These receptors originate from a person between 18 and 60 years old who received the Ad26.COV2.S COVID-19 vaccine or a placebo. Both conserved end residues are part of each CDR3. A D gene is named only where the DNA matches it firmly. Clone size is shown for a subset of rows, as once, few, many or a class of expanded clone.

>TRBV28|TRBD1|once|TRBJ1-1
CASRPGQIYTEAFF
TGTGCCAGCAGGCCGGGACAGATCTACACTGAAGCTTTCTTT
>TRBV19|-|-|TRBJ2-2
CASSIFDAGALARTGELFF
TGTGCCAGTAGTATCTTTGATGCAGGGGCCCTTGCGAGAACCGGGGAGCTGTTTTTT
>TRBV5-1|-|-|TRBJ1-1
CASSLGVGMNTEAFF
TGCGCCAGCAGCTTGGGTGTCGGAATGAACACTGAAGCTTTCTTT
>TRBV4-3|-|-|TRBJ2-1
CASSQDLRGGYEQFF
TGCGCCAGCAGCCAAGATCTGCGAGGCGGCTATGAGCAGTTCTTC
>TRBV7-6|TRBD2|-|TRBJ2-1
CASSLVNREAPNEQFF
TGTGCCAGCAGCTTAGTGAACCGGGAGGCACCCAATGAGCAGTTCTTC
>TRBV27|TRBD1|-|TRBJ2-1
CANSLLAGGPYNEQFF
TGTGCCAACAGTTTATTGGCAGGGGGTCCCTACAATGAGCAGTTCTTC
>TRBV18|TRBD1|-|TRBJ1-1
CASSPAQGGTEAFF
TGTGCCAGCTCACCAGCACAGGGGGGTACTGAAGCTTTCTTT
>TRBV7-8|TRBD2|-|TRBJ2-5
CASSFTREGKETQYF
TGTGCCAGCAGCTTCACCCGGGAGGGGAAAGAGACCCAGTACTTC
>TRBV30|-|-|TRBJ2-7
CAWSRLALEQYF
TGTGCCTGGAGTCGCCTAGCGCTTGAGCAGTACTTC
>TRBV24-1|-|-|TRBJ1-3
CATPPRGVGNTIYF
TGTGCCACCCCTCCTAGGGGGGTCGGAAACACCATATATTTT
>TRBV24-1|-|-|TRBJ2-3
CATSDDISSTDTQYF
TGTGCCACCAGTGATGATATTTCCTCCACAGATACGCAGTATTTT
>TRBV7-3|TRBD2|-|TRBJ2-1
CASSLNGLAVSNEQFF
TGTGCCAGCAGCTTAAACGGACTAGCGGTTTCCAATGAGCAGTTCTTC
>TRBV12-3/TRBV12-4|TRBD1|-|TRBJ2-5
CASRPQGETQYF
TGTGCCAGCAGGCCACAGGGGGAGACCCAGTACTTC
>TRBV7-9|-|few|TRBJ1-6
CASSPYQGPGVLNSPLHF
TGTGCCAGCAGCCCTTATCAGGGGCCCGGGGTATTGAATTCACCCCTCCACTTT
>TRBV4-1|-|-|TRBJ2-1
CASSQDSHEQFF
TGCGCCAGCAGCCAAGATTCCCATGAGCAGTTCTTC
>TRBV15|-|-|TRBJ2-5
CATSRDLGTQETQYF
TGTGCCACCAGCAGAGATCTCGGCACCCAAGAGACCCAGTACTTC
>TRBV7-9|TRBD2|-|TRBJ2-1
CASSLEIGLGLASYNEQFF
TGTGCCAGCAGCTTAGAGATTGGACTAGGGCTAGCGAGTTACAATGAGCAGTTCTTC
>TRBV19|-|once|TRBJ1-1
CASMWGEGTEAFF
TGTGCCAGTATGTGGGGAGAGGGGACTGAAGCTTTCTTT
>TRBV27|-|few|TRBJ1-5
CASSQSSLSNQPQHF
TGTGCCAGCAGTCAATCGAGCCTTAGCAATCAGCCCCAGCATTTT
>TRBV30|TRBD1|once|TRBJ2-1
CAWSLDRVREQFF
TGTGCCTGGAGCTTAGACAGGGTCCGAGAGCAGTTCTTC
>TRBV6-5|TRBD1|-|TRBJ2-1
CASSLGQGAGYEQFF
TGTGCCAGCAGTCTCGGACAGGGGGCGGGTTATGAGCAGTTCTTC
>TRBV15|TRBD1|-|TRBJ2-7
CATSRDPQGAYEQYF
TGTGCCACCAGCAGAGACCCTCAGGGGGCCTACGAGCAGTACTTC
>TRBV6-5|-|-|TRBJ2-2
CASSRDQYTGELFF
TGTGCCAGCAGCCGGGACCAGTACACCGGGGAGCTGTTTTTT
>TRBV9|TRBD2|-|TRBJ2-7
CASSVGGTSGREQYF
TGTGCCAGCAGCGTCGGGGGGACTAGCGGTCGGGAGCAGTACTTC
>TRBV4-3|TRBD2|-|TRBJ2-1
CASSPGSSGRNEQFF
TGCGCCAGCAGCCCGGGCTCTAGCGGGAGGAATGAGCAGTTCTTC
>TRBV28|-|few|TRBJ1-5
CASRVSLEPQHF
TGTGCCAGCAGGGTAAGCCTGGAACCCCAGCATTTT
>TRBV14|TRBD2|once|TRBJ2-1
CASSLARGGAQFF
TGTGCCAGCAGCCTCGCTCGGGGGGGGGCGCAGTTCTTC
>TRBV6-1|-|-|TRBJ2-1
CASSEGLGRGRIF
TGTGCCAGCAGTGAAGGTCTTGGGAGAGGGAGGATCTTC
>TRBV27|-|-|TRBJ2-3
CASRSPGVHPDTQYF
TGTGCCAGCCGAAGTCCGGGTGTCCACCCAGATACGCAGTATTTT